This TCR beta chain is drawn from a study of blood T cell repertoires in COVID-19. Study as a whole: The origin of the acute and convalescent COVID-19 samples was the United States, Italy and Spain. The analysed material was cDNA or gDNA that came from T cells, B-cell-depleted T cells, or PBMCs.

This clone was observed a single time. Authors' analysis steps: Amplification with reference gene primers provided the estimates of nucleated cell counts. Measured with immunoSEQ multiplex PCR; TCRdb has only the in-frame clones, and not every one. V and J calls and clone size are those listed in that table; D and trimming were worked out from the DNA. The sample shows some 220,000 clones, almost 85% of them seen only once. Enrolled during active infection, Seattle patients were then followed longitudinally. Germline V gives CDR1 SGHTS, CDR2 YDEGEE. The germline V and J ends were trimmed by 2 bases and 6 bases, with 15 bases remaining between them. The CDR3 runs 14 residues.

The V and J genes are TRBV5-8 and TRBJ2-7, with D tentatively TRBD2 (6 bases). The receptor was isolated from a man in his fifties with COVID-19, enrolled during active disease. The sample was peripheral blood. In DNA, the CDR3 is TGTGCCAGCAGCTTCGGCCAGGGTAGCGGCGAGCAGTACTTC. Protein product: CASSFGQGSGEQYF.